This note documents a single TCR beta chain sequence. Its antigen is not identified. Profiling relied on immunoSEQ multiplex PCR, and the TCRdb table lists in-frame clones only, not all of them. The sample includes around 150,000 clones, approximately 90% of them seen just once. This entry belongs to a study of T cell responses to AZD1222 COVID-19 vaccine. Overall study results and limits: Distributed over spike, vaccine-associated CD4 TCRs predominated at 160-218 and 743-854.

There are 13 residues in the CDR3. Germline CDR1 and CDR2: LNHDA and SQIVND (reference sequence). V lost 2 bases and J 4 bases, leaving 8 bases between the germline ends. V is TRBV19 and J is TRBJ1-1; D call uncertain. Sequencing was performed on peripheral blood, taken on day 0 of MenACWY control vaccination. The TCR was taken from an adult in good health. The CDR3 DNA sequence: TGTGCCAGTAGTATAACCGGGAGCACTGAAGCTTTCTTT. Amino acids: CASSITGSTEAFF.